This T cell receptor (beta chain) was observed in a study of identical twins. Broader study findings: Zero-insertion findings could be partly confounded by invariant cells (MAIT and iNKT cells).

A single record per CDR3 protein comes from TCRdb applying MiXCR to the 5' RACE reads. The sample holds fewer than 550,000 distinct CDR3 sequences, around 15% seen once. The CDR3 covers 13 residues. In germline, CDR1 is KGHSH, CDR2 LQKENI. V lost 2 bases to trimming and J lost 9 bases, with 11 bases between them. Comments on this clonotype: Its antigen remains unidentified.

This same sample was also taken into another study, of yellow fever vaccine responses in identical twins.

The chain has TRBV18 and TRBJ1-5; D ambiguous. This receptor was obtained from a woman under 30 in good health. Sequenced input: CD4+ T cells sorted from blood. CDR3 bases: TGTGCCAGCTCACCAGACCAGACGGGGCCCCAGCATTTT. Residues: CASSPDQTGPQHF.